A single sample gave rise to the 11 T cell receptor beta chains below, sequenced in a study of T cell repertoires in cytomegalovirus infection. From the reads, TCRdb called clonotypes with MiXCR, one entry per CDR3 protein. The table records about 900,000 distinct CDR3 sequences, around 32% of them present only once. Their recognized antigens are unknown. This specimen was cultured CD8+ T cells from PBMCs, taken from culture after CMV antigen stimulation. The receptors shown here come from a human donor in good health (CMV status not recorded). Some clones in this sample may be carry-over from other donors' samples.

J is TRBJ2-1 and V is TRBV18; D is uncertain. The CDR3 is 13 amino acids. The V and J ends lost 2 bases and 2 bases respectively, with 4 bases between them. CDR1 and CDR2 (germline): KGHSH, LQKENI. CDR3 loop: CASSPEPYNEQFF. CDR3 bases: TGTGCCAGCTCACCAGAGCCCTACAATGAGCAGTTCTTC.

The chain has TRBV7-9 and TRBJ1-2, with TRBD1 matching 7 bases. The J segment lost 2 bases and the V segment lost 3 bases, leaving 6 bases of the junction unmatched. Germline V gene data show CDR1 as SEHNR and CDR2 as FQNEAQ (reference sequence). This CDR3 has 15 residues. CDR3 DNA: TGTGCCAGCAGCTTCCCCGACAGGGCCAACTATGGCTACACCTTC. Protein sequence: CASSFPDRANYGYTF.

This clonotype was counted a few times. The chain is built from TRBV6-1 and TRBJ1-6; TRBD1 aligns across 10 bases. V lost 8 bases, J lost 7 bases, and 5 bases stayed unmatched. The germline V gene encodes CDR1 MNHNS and CDR2 SASEGT. This CDR3 contains 14 residues. CDR3 nucleotide sequence: TGTGCCAGCGCCGCGGGACAGGGGAATTCACCCCTCCACTTT. Translating gives CASAAGQGNSPLHF.

The rearrangement joins TRBV11-2 to TRBJ2-3; 8 bases line up with TRBD1. CDR1 is SGHAT and CDR2 is FQNNGV in the germline V gene. V was pared by 5 bases and J by 0 bases, with 10 bases of the junction left unmatched. The CDR3 spans 17 residues. CDR3 region: CASSHRTGWVSTDTQYF. The CDR3, as DNA: TGTGCCAGCAGCCACCGGACAGGGTGGGTCAGCACAGATACGCAGTATTTT. Filled out from reference TRBV11-2 and TRBJ2-3, the complete variable domain reads EAGVAQSPRYKIIEKRQSVAFWCNPISGHATLYWYQQILGQGPKLLIQFQNNGVVDDSQLPKDRFSAERLKGVDSTLKIQPAKLEDSAVYLCASSHRTGWVSTDTQYFGPGTRLTVL.

The rearrangement uses TRBV6-5 and TRBJ2-2, with D perhaps given as TRBD1 or TRBD2 (5 bases each). This CDR3 has 13 amino acids. V shed 2 bases and J shed 6 bases, with 7 bases lying between them. Germline V gene sequence: CDR1 MNHEY, CDR2 SVGAGI. The CDR3 region has the DNA TGTGCCAGCAGTTACAAGGGACCCGGGGAGCTGTTTTTT. This sequence encodes CASSYKGPGELFF.

The sample holds a few counts of this clonotype. This chain connects TRBV4-1 to TRBJ1-3; D remains ambiguous. Germline V lookup: CDR1 MGHRA, CDR2 YSYEKL. The V and J ends lost 6 bases and 8 bases respectively, with 8 bases between them. CDR3 size: 11 residues. In DNA form, the CDR3 reads TGCGCCAGCAGTATATTAGACACCATATATTTT. This codes for CASSILDTIYF.

The chain employs TRBV19 and TRBJ1-2; tentatively, D is TRBD1 (5 bases). Trimming stripped 7 bases from V and 5 bases from J, with 26 bases between. Germline CDR1 LNHDA, CDR2 SQIVND (reference sequence). The CDR3 loop spans 17 amino acids. DNA for the CDR3: TGTGCCAGTACATGGACGTTGGACTCTCCAAAGGGGTATGGCTACACCTTC. Translation gives CASTWTLDSPKGYGYTF.

This clonotype was picked up a small number of times. The chain is built from TRBV6-2 or TRBV6-3 and TRBJ2-2; D uncertain. V was pared by 1 base and J by 5 bases, with 5 bases between. CDR1 and CDR2 from the germline V gene are MNHEY and SVGEGT. CDR3 length equals 13 residues. Here the CDR3 DNA reads TGTGCCAGCAGTTACTTGGAGACCGGGGAGCTGTTTTTT. This sequence encodes CASSYLETGELFF.

This rearrangement joins TRBV28 to TRBJ1-1; D is possibly TRBD1 (6 bases). The germline V gene encodes CDR1 MDHEN and CDR2 SYDVKM. The ends were cut back, 3 bases at V and 6 bases at J, with 17 bases in the middle. The CDR3 contains 15 residues. CDR3 sequence: CASSFEGGGRSEAFF. For the CDR3, the DNA is TGTGCCAGCAGTTTTGAGGGGGGCGGAAGATCTGAAGCTTTCTTT.

The rearrangement uses TRBV20-1 and TRBJ2-1; D unresolved. V was clipped by 3 bases and J by 7 bases, with 16 bases between them. This CDR3 region has 14 residues. Germline V gene lookup returns CDR1 DFQATT and CDR2 SNEGSKA (reference sequence). CDR3 protein: CSASLQILGNEQFF. The CDR3 region has the DNA TGCAGTGCTAGTCTACAGATTCTGGGGAATGAGCAGTTCTTC.

A few counts support this clonotype. The rearrangement joins TRBV27 to TRBJ1-2; 7 bases align to TRBD1. The CDR3 covers 13 residues. CDR1 is MNHEY, CDR2 SMNVEV, per germline (reference sequence). Trimming at V came to 7 bases and at J to 4 bases, leaving 6 bases not matched to a gene. The CDR3 loop reads CASTPGTAYGYTF. CDR3 nucleotide sequence: TGTGCCAGCACCCCGGGGACAGCCTATGGCTACACCTTC.